This TCR beta chain was profiled in a study of cytomegalovirus exposure and HLA in healthy donors. Notes on the study in general: Accounts indicate the classifier identified cytomegalovirus status with strong specificity and sensitivity. Later analysis showed most CMV-associated TCR beta chains appearing HLA-restricted.

The ends lost 2 bases at V and 4 bases at J; junction bases unmatched: 3. CDR1 is GTSNPN, CDR2 SVGIG, per germline (reference sequence). There are 13 residues in the CDR3. Both 60 Vbeta primers and 13 Jbeta primers went into the PCR. The repertoire was sequenced with immunoSEQ multiplex PCR; TCRdb's copy has only in-frame clones and lacks some. The data hold fewer than 200,000 clones, with around 80% observed a single time. For this clone: The antigen remains unidentified.

The sequence came from a girl aged 2-10 years in good health and CMV-seropositive. The sequenced sample consisted of PBMCs. The chain joins TRBV30 to TRBJ1-1; 8 bases agree with TRBD1. The CDR3 DNA follows: TGTGCCTGGAGTCAAGGACAGGGCACTGAAGCTTTCTTT. Encoded protein: CAWSQGQGTEAFF.